The 11 T cell receptor beta chains reported below all come from one sample, sequenced in a study of low-dose radiotherapy and immunotherapy resistance in tumors. Gene-specific TRAV and TRBV primers were used for first-strand cDNA, covering alpha and beta chains. The authors amplified TCRs for about 20 PCR cycles with a constant-region primer and a V-primer adapter. Via MiXCR, TCRdb re-called the reads, giving one row per CDR3 protein. The sample records 8,300 or so distinct CDR3 sequences, approximately 57% being singletons. These receptors originate from a human donor with advanced metastatic prostate, ovarian, gallbladder or colorectal cancer (not recorded which). This table probably holds off-target reads from a library built for another chain.

This chain connects TRBV7-2 to TRBJ1-4; D might be TRBD1 (5 bases). This CDR3 is 16 amino acids long. V gave up 0 bases and J gave up 7 bases, with 15 bases separating them. The germline gives CDR1 SGHTA, CDR2 FQGNSA. The CDR3 is CASSLAGGGTGEKLFF. CDR3 nucleotides: TGTGCCAGCAGCTTAGCGGGGGGTGGGACTGGTGAAAAACTGTTTTTT.

Only a few counts were recorded for this clonotype. The V call is TRBV7-9, the J call TRBJ1-1; no definite D call. Trimming left V 4 bases short and J 0 bases short, with 9 bases between. Germline CDR1 SEHNR, CDR2 FQNEAQ (reference sequence). The CDR3 has 14 amino acids. CDR3 in DNA: TGTGCCAGCAGCTCCCGGTTGCTGAACACTGAAGCTTTCTTT. It encodes CASSSRLLNTEAFF.

The rearrangement links TRBV12-3 or TRBV12-4 to TRBJ1-5; D gene uncertain. There are 16 residues in the CDR3. Between the trimmed V and J ends, which lost 7 bases and 2 bases, there was a span of 18 bases. CDR3 coding DNA: TGTGCCAGCACGTCGTTTACAGTGGTCGGCAATCAGCCCCAGCATTTT. Protein: CASTSFTVVGNQPQHF.

The CDR3 DNA follows: TGTGCCAGCAGGGACGTTTCTGGTAGGAATGAGCAGTTCTTC. This gives the protein CASRDVSGRNEQFF. The J gene is TRBJ2-1, the V gene TRBV12-3 or TRBV12-4; D ambiguous. Deletions cut 6 bases from V and 7 bases from J, with 16 bases between. CDR3 length: 14 residues.

The V and J genes are TRBV3-1 and TRBJ2-5; possible D gene TRBD2, 5 bases. This CDR3 region has 13 residues. The germline V gene encodes CDR1 LGHDT and CDR2 YNNKEL (reference sequence). V lost 0 bases, J lost 9 bases, and 11 bases lay in between. The CDR3 DNA reads TGTGCCAGCAGCCAAGATTCATGGAGGTCCCAGTACTTC. As protein: CASSQDSWRSQYF.

The genes are TRBV25-1 and TRBJ2-3; TRBD2 agrees at 8 bases. Per germline, CDR1 MGHDK and CDR2 SYGVNS. V trimming: 5 bases; J trimming: 6 bases; junction bases outside the gene matches: 7. The CDR3 spans 14 residues. CDR3 nucleotide sequence: TGTGCCAGCAGTTTTACCTCGGGGGGGGATACGCAGTATTTT. Translation gives CASSFTSGGDTQYF.

V usage is TRBV9 and J usage is TRBJ2-5, with D unresolved. The CDR3 consists of 14 residues. The V end lost 5 bases, the J end lost 5 bases, and 16 bases lay between the germline ends. Germline assignment: CDR1 SGDLS and CDR2 YYNGEE. The chain's CDR3 is CASSTALDRETQYF. The DNA for the CDR3 is TGTGCCAGCAGTACCGCCCTCGATCGGGAGACCCAGTACTTC.

V and J are TRBV18 and TRBJ2-5; 8 nucleotides agree with TRBD2. The CDR3 sequence is 13 residues long. The J segment lost 5 bases and the V segment lost 3 bases, leaving 2 bases of the junction unmatched. CDR1 is KGHSH, CDR2 LQKENI, per germline. DNA of the CDR3: TGTGCCAGCTCACCGACTAGCGCCGAGACCCAGTACTTC. Translation: CASSPTSAETQYF.

This clonotype was counted once. V gene TRBV6-8 combines with J gene TRBJ1-4; D is unresolved. The V gene lost 5 bases and the J gene lost 3 bases, with 13 bases spanning the gap. The CDR3 is made up of 15 amino acids. Germline CDR1 is MNHGY and CDR2 is SAAAGT. The CDR3 spells CASSGAEAANEKLFF. The CDR3 DNA sequence: TGTGCCAGCAGTGGAGCAGAGGCGGCTAATGAAAAACTGTTTTTT.

This chain uses TRBV28 with TRBJ2-7; 7 nucleotides agree with TRBD2. Trimming removed 7 bases from V and 4 bases from J; junction bases left unmatched: 7. This CDR3 spans 13 amino acids. The V gene's germline CDR1 is MDHEN and CDR2 SYDVKM. The CDR3 nucleotides read TGTGCCAGCACCCCCGGGAGGCCATACGAGCAGTACTTC. Translation gives CASTPGRPYEQYF.

This clonotype appeared a few times. This chain connects TRBV28 to TRBJ2-3; tentatively, D is TRBD1 or TRBD2 (6 bases each). This CDR3 comprises 14 residues. CDR1 and CDR2 from the germline V gene are MDHEN and SYDVKM. V gave up 11 bases and J gave up 2 bases, with 17 bases separating them. CDR3 DNA sequence: TGTGCCGGTAGGGGGGCGCGGCCCACAGATACGCAGTATTTT. Translated, it gives CAGRGARPTDTQYF.